The 21 T cell receptor beta chains below all came from one sample that was sequenced in a study of cytotoxic CD8 clonotypes in ibrutinib-treated CLL. Profiling relied on immunoSEQ multiplex PCR, and the TCRdb table lists in-frame clones only, not all of them. There are fewer than 400,000 clones in the sample; under 70% occur only once, and just under 6.5% lies in the top ten. The sequenced sample was PBMCs, obtained after 36 months of ibrutinib treatment. The receptors derive from a human donor with chronic lymphocytic leukemia.

The rearrangement links TRBV4-1 to TRBJ2-3; perhaps TRBD1 as D (6 bases). V lost 0 bases and J lost 0, with 13 bases in between. The germline gives CDR1 MGHRA, CDR2 YSYEKL. This CDR3 has 17 amino acids. CDR3 coding DNA: TGCGCCAGCAGCCAAGATAATCTGGACAGCAGCACAGATACGCAGTATTTT. This gives the protein CASSQDNLDSSTDTQYF.

The J gene is TRBJ2-1, the V gene TRBV5-1, with 11 bases fitting TRBD1. V was pared by 5 bases and J by 2 bases, with 6 bases of the junction left unmatched. The CDR3 is 16 amino acids. CDR1 is SGHRS and CDR2 is YFSETQ in the germline V gene. The CDR3 nucleotides are TGCGCCAGCAGAGAACAGGGACAGGGGGCCTACAATGAGCAGTTCTTC. Its protein product is CASREQGQGAYNEQFF. Supplemented by reference TRBV5-1 and TRBJ2-1, the full variable domain reads KAGVTQTPRYLIKTRGQQVTLSCSPISGHRSVSWYQQTPGQGLQFLFEYFSETQRNKGNFPGRFSGRQFSNSRSEMNVSTLELGDSALYLCASREQGQGAYNEQFFGPGTRLTVL.

This clone has a handful of counts. This chain links TRBV27 with TRBJ1-1; D unresolved. The CDR3 loop spans 15 amino acids. The germline V gene encodes CDR1 MNHEY and CDR2 SMNVEV (reference sequence). V shed 3 bases and J shed 4 bases, with 15 bases lying between them. The CDR3 sequence: CASSLRATSVTEAFF. Written as DNA, the CDR3 is TGTGCCAGCAGTTTGCGAGCAACATCGGTCACTGAAGCTTTCTTT.

The J gene is TRBJ2-7, the V gene TRBV6-5; D is possibly TRBD2 (7 bases). Germline CDR1 and CDR2: MNHEY and SVGAGI. Trimming took off 0 bases at V and 6 bases at J, with 9 bases between the two ends. There are 13 residues in the CDR3. CDR3 in amino acids: CASSYSRGAEQYF. In nucleotides, the CDR3 is TGTGCCAGCAGTTACTCTCGGGGGGCCGAGCAGTACTTC.

This rearrangement joins TRBV11-2 to TRBJ1-3, with 7 bases fitting TRBD1. Trimming at V came to 6 bases and at J to 2 bases, leaving 1 base not matched to a gene. Germline-derived CDR1 and CDR2 are SGHAT and FQNNGV. This CDR3 contains 13 residues. In nucleotides, the CDR3 is TGTGCCAGCAGTGGACAGGCTGGAAACACCATATATTTT. Its translation: CASSGQAGNTIYF.

V usage is TRBV28 and J usage is TRBJ2-5; D may be TRBD1 (6 bases). Germline V gene lookup returns CDR1 MDHEN and CDR2 SYDVKM. With 8 bases removed from V and 2 bases from J, the gap between germline ends came to 18 bases. The CDR3 is 15 amino acids. CDR3 nucleotide sequence: TGTGCCAGCGGGGGATCGGGGACACTTCAAGAGACCCAGTACTTC. It yields the protein CASGGSGTLQETQYF.

This chain uses TRBV9 with TRBJ2-3; TRBD1 aligns across 7 bases. The germline V gene encodes CDR1 SGDLS and CDR2 YYNGEE. The CDR3 loop spans 13 amino acids. Trimming at V came to 8 bases and at J to 2 bases, leaving 5 bases not matched to a gene. DNA of the CDR3: TGTGCCAGTAACAGGGGAACCACAGATACGCAGTATTTT. This codes for CASNRGTTDTQYF.

The chain uses TRBV6-1 and TRBJ1-1, with D unclear. Trimming shortened V by 7 bases and J by 1 base, and 4 bases separated the two germline ends. CDR1 MNHNS and CDR2 SASEGT come from the germline V gene. The CDR3 is 11 amino acids. The CDR3 protein is CASTKNTEAFF. As DNA, the CDR3 is TGTGCCAGCACGAAGAACACTGAAGCTTTCTTT.

The V and J genes are TRBV11-3 and TRBJ2-5, with D possibly matching TRBD2 (6 bases). Trimming pared 4 bases from V and 5 bases from J, leaving 20 bases between. Looked up from germline, CDR1 is SGHNT and CDR2 is YENEEA. The CDR3 loop spans 16 amino acids. CDR3 DNA sequence: TGTGCCAGCAGCTACGCCGGAGGGCCGATAATGGAGACCCAGTACTTC. Protein: CASSYAGGPIMETQYF. Drawing the rest from reference TRBV11-3 and TRBJ2-5, the complete variable domain is EAGVVQSPRYKIIEKKQPVAFWCNPISGHNTLYWYLQNLGQGPELLIRYENEEAVDDSQLPKDRFSAERLKGVDSTLKIQPAELGDSAVYLCASSYAGGPIMETQYFGPGTRLLVL.

This clone came up a few times. The V gene is TRBV7-8, the J gene TRBJ2-2; D gene ambiguous. This CDR3 spans 15 amino acids. Trimming shortened V by 1 base and J by 4 bases, and 10 bases separated the two germline ends. CDR1 and CDR2 (germline): SGHVS, FQNEAQ. This CDR3 reads CASSLDGFPTGELFF. The CDR3 nucleotides read TGTGCCAGCAGCTTAGACGGTTTTCCCACCGGGGAGCTGTTTTTT.

CDR3 sequence (DNA): TGTGCCAGCAGGCCCCCGTGGGGAAATACGCAGTATTTT. This sequence encodes CASRPPWGNTQYF. J is TRBJ2-3 and V is TRBV25-1; no definite D call. V was cut by 6 bases and J by 7 bases, with 14 bases left in between. This CDR3 is built from 13 residues. Germline V gene data show CDR1 as MGHDK and CDR2 as SYGVNS.

The rearrangement joins TRBV10-3 to TRBJ2-5; 8 positions agree with TRBD1. Looked up from germline, CDR1 is ENHRY and CDR2 is SYGVKD. The J segment lost 3 bases and the V segment lost 3 bases, leaving 3 bases of the junction unmatched. The CDR3 length is 14 residues. CDR3 sequence reads: CAISDDRGEETQYF. In DNA form, the CDR3 reads TGTGCCATCAGTGACGACAGGGGAGAAGAGACCCAGTACTTC.

This clone was counted only a few times. The rearrangement joins TRBV10-1 to TRBJ2-2; TRBD2 aligns across 10 bases. From germline, CDR1 is WNHNN and CDR2 SYGVQD (reference sequence). This CDR3 is 17 amino acids long. The trim removed 9 bases at V and 5 bases at J, leaving 15 bases unmatched. CDR3 residues: CASLVRLAGDLTGELFF. The CDR3 region has the DNA TGCGCCAGTCTTGTCCGACTAGCGGGTGATCTTACCGGGGAGCTGTTTTTT.

This chain connects TRBV29-1 to TRBJ2-7; D possibly corresponds to TRBD1 (6 bases). Germline assignment: CDR1 SQVTM and CDR2 ANQGSEA. This CDR3 is built from 13 residues. Trimming cost V 4 bases and J 4 bases, with 14 bases left between them. CDR3 amino acids: CSVGRGTRYEQYF. As DNA, the CDR3 is TGCAGCGTTGGTAGGGGGACAAGATACGAGCAGTACTTC.

This clone was recorded a few times. This same CDR3 is encoded by further DNA sequences in the sample. This chain joins TRBV25-1 and TRBJ2-7; no clear D. This CDR3 has 11 residues. V lost 4 bases and J lost 3, with 4 bases in between. CDR1 is MGHDK and CDR2 is SYGVNS in the germline V gene. CDR3 sequence reads: CASSVLYEQYF. CDR3 nucleotides: TGTGCCAGCAGTGTACTCTACGAGCAGTACTTC.

The CDR3 DNA follows: TGTGCCAGCAGTCAGACAGGGCGGGCTGAAGCTTTCTTT. This translates into CASSQTGRAEAFF. The chain is built from TRBV27 and TRBJ1-1, with 7 bases fitting TRBD1. The CDR3 spans 13 residues. Trimming removed 5 bases from V and 6 bases from J; junction bases left unmatched: 6. From germline, CDR1 is MNHEY and CDR2 SMNVEV (reference sequence).

The genes are TRBV11-2 and TRBJ1-4; 7 bases fit TRBD1. Per germline, CDR1 SGHAT and CDR2 FQNNGV. The CDR3 is 18 amino acids. The junction had 14 bases not matched to a gene; V was cut back by 1 base and J by 6 bases. CDR3 residues: CASSLVAGGSLRYEKLFF. The DNA for the CDR3 is TGTGCCAGCAGCTTAGTGGCAGGGGGTTCACTACGATATGAAAAACTGTTTTTT.

The rearrangement uses TRBV2 and TRBJ2-3; 8 positions agree with TRBD1. V was pared by 10 bases and J by 14 bases, with 8 bases of the junction left unmatched. This CDR3 contains 10 residues. The germline V gene has CDR1 SNHLY and CDR2 FYNNEI. The CDR3 region has the DNA TGTGCCAACCGCCGGGACAGGTGGTATTTT. The encoded protein is CANRRDRWYF.

This clone was found a few times. The rearrangement uses TRBV4-1 and TRBJ2-7; TRBD1 aligns across 7 bases. Germline trimming cut 4 bases from V and 3 bases from J; bases unmatched to any gene: 6. The CDR3 contains 14 residues. Germline V gene data show CDR1 as MGHRA and CDR2 as YSYEKL. The CDR3 region is CASSLRDSNYEQYF. DNA for the CDR3: TGCGCCAGCAGCCTTCGGGACAGTAACTACGAGCAGTACTTC.

The gene calls are TRBV4-2 and TRBJ2-3; 8 nucleotides align to TRBD2. J lost 0 bases, V lost 0 bases, and 2 bases had no gene match. CDR1 is LGHNA and CDR2 is YNFKEQ in the germline V gene. CDR3 length: 16 amino acids. The DNA for the CDR3 is TGTGCCAGCAGCCAAGACCGGGGGGGGAGCACAGATACGCAGTATTTT. Translation: CASSQDRGGSTDTQYF.

J is TRBJ2-7 and V is TRBV27; D might be TRBD2 (5 bases). V lost 9 bases, J lost 9 bases, and 27 bases lay in between. The CDR3 extends over 15 amino acids. Germline V gene sequence: CDR1 MNHEY, CDR2 SMNVEV (reference sequence). Here the CDR3 DNA reads TGTGCCAGTCAAAAAACCCGGGATGACTGGAACGGGCAGTACTTC. This gives the protein CASQKTRDDWNGQYF.